The 22 T cell receptor beta chains below all came from one sample that was sequenced in a study of blood T cells in healthy people across ages. PCR was performed a second time for about 7 to 12 cycles using a sample-barcoded 5' primer and a J-beta primer mix. MiXCR, applied by TCRdb to the 5' RACE reads, yields one record per CDR3 protein. There are 1.5 million to 2 million distinct CDR3 sequences in the sample; roughly 28% occur only once, and roughly 8% lies in the top ten. The sequenced sample consisted of blood. The origin of the receptors is a woman aged 25-40 years in good health.

This clonotype has ten or more counts. Relative to the germline gene, one junction end is altered; a read error may explain this. This sequence joins TRBV5-1 and TRBJ1-1, with TRBD1 identical over 9 bases. The CDR3 consists of 14 residues. The germline CDR1 and CDR2 sequences are SGHRS and YFSETQ. The CDR3 DNA reads as TGTGCCAGCAGCTGGGGACAGGGAAGCACTGAAGCTTTCTTT. Its translation is CASSWGQGSTEAFF. Complete variable domain (other parts from reference TRBV5-1 and TRBJ1-1): KAGVTQTPRYLIKTRGQQVTLSCSPISGHRSVSWYQQTPGQGLQFLFEYFSETQRNKGNFPGRFSGRQFSNSRSEMNVSTLELGDSALYLCASSWGQGSTEAFFGQGTRLTVV.

The chain combines TRBV12-3 or TRBV12-4 with TRBJ2-7; D uncertain. This CDR3 comprises 14 residues. The V gene lost 8 bases and the J gene lost 0 bases, with 14 bases spanning the gap. CDR3 protein: CASAFQSSSYEQYF. The DNA of the CDR3 is TGTGCCAGCGCGTTTCAGTCCAGCTCCTACGAGCAGTACTTC.

This clonotype occurred many times. This sequence joins TRBV20-1 and TRBJ2-5, with D perhaps TRBD2 (5 bases). The CDR3 is 12 amino acids. V was cut by 3 bases and J by 5 bases, with 10 bases left in between. Germline CDR1 and CDR2: DFQATT and SNEGSKA (reference sequence). DNA for the CDR3: TGCAGTGCTAGCAGGCGCGGGGAGACCCAGTACTTC. Its protein is CSASRRGETQYF.

The rearrangement uses TRBV7-2 and TRBJ2-5; 8 bases agree with TRBD2. The CDR3 spans 15 residues. V was pared by 3 bases and J by 2 bases, with 5 bases of the junction left unmatched. From germline, CDR1 is SGHTA and CDR2 FQGNSA. CDR3 residues: CASSFSAGAQETQYF. As DNA, the CDR3 is TGTGCCAGCAGCTTCTCAGCGGGAGCTCAAGAGACCCAGTACTTC.

The rearrangement links TRBV20-1 to TRBJ2-5; a possible D gene is TRBD2 (5 bases). There are 14 residues in the CDR3. CDR1 is DFQATT and CDR2 is SNEGSKA in the germline V gene (reference sequence). Trimming shortened V by 3 bases and J by 11 bases, and 22 bases separated the two germline ends. The CDR3 region is CSARDPDSDNEQYF. Written as DNA, the CDR3 is TGCAGTGCTAGGGATCCGGATAGCGACAATGAGCAGTACTTC.

This clonotype was seen more than once but under ten times. The chain is built from TRBV18 and TRBJ2-5; D unresolved. The ends were cut back, 5 bases at V and 4 bases at J, with 14 bases in the middle. Germline V lookup: CDR1 KGHSH, CDR2 LQKENI. This CDR3 is built from 14 residues. CDR3 DNA sequence: TGTGCCAGCTCAAGTAATAAGGGTGGAGAGACCCAGTACTTC. This translates into CASSSNKGGETQYF.

This clonotype was counted a few times. V is TRBV7-2 and J is TRBJ2-3; 14 nucleotides match TRBD2. V gave up 5 bases and J gave up 2 bases; unmatched junction bases: 9. This CDR3 comprises 18 residues. CDR1 SGHTA and CDR2 FQGNSA come from the germline V gene. The CDR3: CASSPWRTSGGPTDTQYF. For the CDR3, the DNA is TGTGCCAGCAGCCCCTGGCGGACTAGCGGGGGGCCCACAGATACGCAGTATTTT.

A remark on this clonotype: One junction end does not reproduce the germline sequence, and a read error may be involved. The V gene is TRBV12-3 or TRBV12-4, the J gene TRBJ1-1, with TRBD1 identical over 7 bases. CDR3 length equals 14 residues. The CDR3 loop reads CASSQGQMNAEAFF. CDR3 bases: TGTGCCAGCAGCCAGGGACAGATGAACGCTGAAGCTTTCTTT.

Comments on this clonotype: One junction end disagrees with the germline gene, perhaps due to a read error. This chain connects TRBV5-1 to TRBJ2-1, with D possibly matching TRBD2 (6 bases). Germline CDR1 is SGHRS and CDR2 is YFSETQ. CDR3 length: 15 amino acids. CDR3 amino acids: CASSLSGVSYNGQFF. CDR3 nucleotide sequence: TGCGCCAGCAGCTTGTCGGGAGTATCCTACAATGGGCAGTTCTTC.

The chain recombines TRBV29-1 with TRBJ2-7; D possibly corresponds to TRBD2 (6 bases). The tail of the sequence fits TRBJ2-1 better, so the J call may be wrong. CDR3 length equals 17 residues. The germline V gene encodes CDR1 SQVTM and CDR2 ANQGSEA. The CDR3 bases are TGCAGCGTTGAAGTCGTATTGGGGGGTAACTCCTACAATGAGCAGTTCTTC. Encoded protein: CSVEVVLGGNSYNEQFF.

V usage is TRBV9 and J usage is TRBJ1-3; D not certain. The V end was cut by 4 bases, the J end by 0 bases, with 8 bases between. The germline V gene encodes CDR1 SGDLS and CDR2 YYNGEE. The CDR3 is 14 amino acids. As DNA, the CDR3 is TGTGCCAGCAGCACACAGAGCTCTGGAAACACCATATATTTT. Protein: CASSTQSSGNTIYF.

The V and J genes are TRBV3-1 and TRBJ2-5, with TRBD2 matching over 9 bases. Matching the DNA end better, TRBJ2-7 makes the J call doubtful. CDR3 size: 18 residues. Germline loops: CDR1 LGHDT, CDR2 YNNKEL (reference sequence). This chain's CDR3 is CASSPFRVAGVLPHEQYF. Written as DNA, the CDR3 is TGTGCCAGCAGCCCTTTTCGAGTAGCGGGGGTCCTCCCCCACGAGCAGTACTTC.

This chain links TRBV2 with TRBJ1-6; D unresolved. This CDR3 contains 14 residues. Germline CDR1 and CDR2: SNHLY and FYNNEI. The V and J ends lost 7 bases and 10 bases respectively, with 17 bases between them. CDR3 in amino acids: CASILELTRSPLHF. In DNA, the CDR3 is TGTGCCAGCATCTTAGAACTCACGAGATCACCCCTCCACTTT.

The chain combines TRBV7-9 with TRBJ2-7; 12 bases fit TRBD1. V lost 3 bases and J lost 4; bases outside the gene matches: 4. CDR3 length: 15 residues. Germline V gives CDR1 SEHNR, CDR2 FQNEAQ (reference sequence). The CDR3 sequence is CASSFGTGGRYEQYF. The CDR3 nucleotides are TGTGCCAGCAGCTTCGGGACAGGGGGCCGGTACGAGCAGTACTTC. Full variable domain (rest looked up from reference TRBV7-9 and TRBJ2-7): DTGVSQNPRHKITKRGQNVTFRCDPISEHNRLYWYRQTLGQGPEFLTYFQNEAQLEKSRLLSDRFSAERPKGSFSTLEIQRTEQGDSAMYLCASSFGTGGRYEQYFGPGTRLTVT.

Notes on this clonotype: One end of the junction varies from germline; a read error may be responsible. The chain couples TRBV28 to TRBJ1-2; D not certain. Germline assignment: CDR1 MDHEN and CDR2 SYDVKM. This CDR3 has 14 amino acids. The CDR3 reads CAITSSDLSYVYTF. The CDR3 DNA is TGTGCCATCACCTCTAGTGATCTTTCTTATGTCTACACCTTC.

This clonotype was picked up many times. This sequence joins TRBV5-1 and TRBJ2-5; unclear D gene. Germline V gene data show CDR1 as SGHRS and CDR2 as YFSETQ. V was pared by 5 bases and J by 1 base, with 12 bases between. CDR3 length equals 14 residues. CDR3 DNA: TGCGCCAGCAGTTTCAACACGGCCCAAGAGACCCAGTACTTC. It is translated as CASSFNTAQETQYF. Drawing the rest from reference TRBV5-1 and TRBJ2-5, the complete variable domain is KAGVTQTPRYLIKTRGQQVTLSCSPISGHRSVSWYQQTPGQGLQFLFEYFSETQRNKGNFPGRFSGRQFSNSRSEMNVSTLELGDSALYLCASSFNTAQETQYFGPGTRLLVL.

This clonotype has more than one count but fewer than ten. The genes are TRBV5-1 and TRBJ2-7; tentatively, D is TRBD2 (5 bases). The length of the CDR3 is 15 residues. Trimming took off 4 bases at V and 3 bases at J, with 17 bases between the two ends. CDR1 is SGHRS, CDR2 YFSETQ, per germline. As DNA, the CDR3 is TGCGCCAGCAGCGTCCCCCGGGGAGAGCTCTACGAGCAGTACTTC. Its protein is CASSVPRGELYEQYF.

The chain couples TRBV12-3 or TRBV12-4 to TRBJ2-7, with 7 bases aligning to TRBD2. V gave up 3 bases and J gave up 6 bases; unmatched junction bases: 8. The CDR3 spans 14 residues. The CDR3 spells CASSFWGGAGEQYF. CDR3 coding DNA: TGTGCCAGCAGTTTCTGGGGAGGGGCCGGCGAGCAGTACTTC.

In its sample, this clonotype was seen a few times. This chain uses TRBV7-2 with TRBJ1-5; D call uncertain. The germline CDR1 and CDR2 sequences are SGHTA and FQGNSA. There are 15 residues in the CDR3. Trimming took 1 base from V and 7 from J, leaving 14 bases between them. The CDR3, as DNA: TGTGCCAGCAGCTTAGAGGGAGGGTTAGTACAGCCCCAGCATTTT. This encodes CASSLEGGLVQPQHF.

V gene TRBV7-9 combines with J gene TRBJ2-1; D uncertain. Looked up from germline, CDR1 is SEHNR and CDR2 is FQNEAQ (reference sequence). The CDR3 runs 14 residues. V was shortened by 4 bases and J by 2 bases, with 9 bases between the two germline ends. The CDR3 DNA sequence: TGTGCCAGCAGCTCGGAGCCCGCCTACAATGAGCAGTTCTTC. Protein sequence: CASSSEPAYNEQFF.

The chain combines TRBV20-1 with TRBJ2-7, with D possibly matching TRBD1 (6 bases). Germline CDR1 is DFQATT and CDR2 is SNEGSKA (reference sequence). Trimming cost V 5 bases and J 0 bases, with 11 bases left between them. CDR3 length: 13 amino acids. The CDR3 protein is CSAYRDISYEQYF. The CDR3 region has the DNA TGCAGTGCTTACCGGGACATCTCCTACGAGCAGTACTTC.

The rearrangement joins TRBV30 to TRBJ1-2; tentative D call: TRBD1 (6 bases). CDR3 length equals 15 residues. V gave up 1 base and J gave up 5 bases, with 17 bases separating them. Germline CDR1 is GTSNPN and CDR2 is SVGIG (reference sequence). The CDR3 loop is CAWSGGGRGLYGYTF. CDR3 DNA: TGTGCCTGGAGTGGGGGCGGCAGGGGCCTTTATGGCTACACCTTC.